The T cell receptor beta chain described here comes from a study of blood T cell repertoires in COVID-19. Study details: COVID-19 samples, acute and convalescent, were from the United States, Italy and Spain.

This CDR3 region has 16 residues. Germline assignment: CDR1 LNHDA and CDR2 SQIVND (reference sequence). The V and J ends lost 5 bases and 1 base, in that order; junction bases with no gene match: 7. As processed by the authors: Reference gene primer amplification yielded estimated nucleated cell counts. Assay: immunoSEQ multiplex PCR; the TCRdb copy retains only in-frame clones and omits some. That table is the source of V, J and clone size, and D and trimming were worked out from the DNA. Found here are about 150,000 clones, 65% to 90% of them singletons; the top ten hold more than 5.5%. The chain employs TRBV19 and TRBJ2-7, with TRBD2 identical over 11 bases. This sequence was found in a woman aged 50 to 60 in a cohort sampled during active or convalescent COVID-19. Sequencing was performed on peripheral blood. The CDR3, as DNA: TGTGCCAGTAGTCCGGGGACTAGCGGAACTTCCTACGAGCAGTACTTC. As protein: CASSPGTSGTSYEQYF.